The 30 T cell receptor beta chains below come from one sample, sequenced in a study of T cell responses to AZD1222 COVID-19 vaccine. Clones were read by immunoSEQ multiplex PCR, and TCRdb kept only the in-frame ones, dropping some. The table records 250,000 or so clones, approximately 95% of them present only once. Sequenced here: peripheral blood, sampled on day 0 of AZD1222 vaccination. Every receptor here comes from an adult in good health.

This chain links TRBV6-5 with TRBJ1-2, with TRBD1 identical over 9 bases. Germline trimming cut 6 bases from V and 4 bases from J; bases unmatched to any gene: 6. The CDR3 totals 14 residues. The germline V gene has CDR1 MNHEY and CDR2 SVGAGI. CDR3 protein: CASSQTGGTYGYTF. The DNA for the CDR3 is TGTGCCAGCAGCCAAACAGGGGGCACCTATGGCTACACCTTC.

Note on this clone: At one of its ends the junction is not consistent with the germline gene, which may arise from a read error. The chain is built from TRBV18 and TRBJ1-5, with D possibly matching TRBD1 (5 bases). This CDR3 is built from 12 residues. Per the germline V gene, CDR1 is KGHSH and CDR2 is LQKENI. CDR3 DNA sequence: TGTGCAAGCTCACGGGGGAACCGGCCCCAGCATTTT. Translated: CASSRGNRPQHF. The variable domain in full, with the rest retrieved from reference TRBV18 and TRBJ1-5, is NAGVMQNPRHLVRRRGQEARLRCSPMKGHSHVYWYRQLPEEGLKFMVYLQKENIIDESGMPKERFSAEFPKEGPSILRIQQVVRGDSAAYFCASSRGNRPQHFGDGTRLSIL.

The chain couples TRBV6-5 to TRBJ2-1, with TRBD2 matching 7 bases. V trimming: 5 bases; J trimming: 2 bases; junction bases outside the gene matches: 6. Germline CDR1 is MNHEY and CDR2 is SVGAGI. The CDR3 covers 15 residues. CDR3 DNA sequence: TGTGCCAGCAGTCTAGCAGCGGGAACCTACAATGAGCAGTTCTTC. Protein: CASSLAAGTYNEQFF.

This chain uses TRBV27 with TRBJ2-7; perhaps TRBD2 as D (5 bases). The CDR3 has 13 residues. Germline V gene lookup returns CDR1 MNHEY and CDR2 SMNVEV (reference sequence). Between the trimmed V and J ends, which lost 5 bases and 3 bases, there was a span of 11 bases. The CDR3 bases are TGTGCCAGCAGTCCTGGACTTTTCTACGAGCAGTACTTC. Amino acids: CASSPGLFYEQYF.

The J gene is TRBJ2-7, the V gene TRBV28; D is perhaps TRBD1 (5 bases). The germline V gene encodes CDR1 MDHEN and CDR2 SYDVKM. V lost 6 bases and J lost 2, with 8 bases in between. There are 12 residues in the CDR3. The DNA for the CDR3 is TGTGCCAGCAGGCGGACACCCTACGAGCAGTACTTC. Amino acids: CASRRTPYEQYF. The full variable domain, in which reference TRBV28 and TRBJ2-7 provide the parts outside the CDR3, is DVKVTQSSRYLVKRTGEKVFLECVQDMDHENMFWYRQDPGLGLRLIYFSYDVKMKEKGDIPEGYSVSREKKERFSLILESASTNQTSMYLCASRRTPYEQYFGPGTRLTVT.

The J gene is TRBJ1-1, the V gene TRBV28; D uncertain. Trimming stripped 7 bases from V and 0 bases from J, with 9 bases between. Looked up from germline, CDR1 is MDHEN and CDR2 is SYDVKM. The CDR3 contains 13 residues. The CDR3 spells CASIRDLNTEAFF. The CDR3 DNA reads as TGTGCCAGCATCCGCGACTTGAACACTGAAGCTTTCTTT.

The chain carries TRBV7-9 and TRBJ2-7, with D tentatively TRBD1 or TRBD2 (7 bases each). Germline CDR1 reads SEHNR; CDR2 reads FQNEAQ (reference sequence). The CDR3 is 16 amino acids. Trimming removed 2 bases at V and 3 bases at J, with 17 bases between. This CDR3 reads CASSLRAGGGGYEQYF. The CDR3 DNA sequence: TGTGCCAGCAGCTTAAGGGCAGGGGGAGGGGGCTACGAGCAGTACTTC.

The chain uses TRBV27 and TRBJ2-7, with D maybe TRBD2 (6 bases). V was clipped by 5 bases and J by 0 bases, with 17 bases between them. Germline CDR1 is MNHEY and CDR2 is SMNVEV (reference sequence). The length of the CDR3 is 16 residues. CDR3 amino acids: CASSPSWGESSYEQYF. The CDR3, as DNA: TGTGCCAGCAGTCCCTCTTGGGGGGAGAGCTCCTACGAGCAGTACTTC.

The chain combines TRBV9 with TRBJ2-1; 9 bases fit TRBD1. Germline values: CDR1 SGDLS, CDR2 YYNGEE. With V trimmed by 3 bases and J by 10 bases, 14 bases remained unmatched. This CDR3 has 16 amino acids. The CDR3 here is CASSAGGQGGLGEQFF. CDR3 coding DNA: TGTGCCAGCAGCGCTGGGGGACAGGGTGGTCTTGGGGAGCAGTTCTTC.

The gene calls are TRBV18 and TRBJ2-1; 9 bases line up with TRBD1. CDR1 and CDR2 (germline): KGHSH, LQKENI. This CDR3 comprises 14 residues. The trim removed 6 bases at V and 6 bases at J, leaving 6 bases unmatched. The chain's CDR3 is CASSTTGGGNEQFF. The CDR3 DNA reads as TGTGCCAGCTCTACGACAGGGGGTGGCAATGAGCAGTTCTTC. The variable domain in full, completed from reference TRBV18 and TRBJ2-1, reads NAGVMQNPRHLVRRRGQEARLRCSPMKGHSHVYWYRQLPEEGLKFMVYLQKENIIDESGMPKERFSAEFPKEGPSILRIQQVVRGDSAAYFCASSTTGGGNEQFFGPGTRLTVL.

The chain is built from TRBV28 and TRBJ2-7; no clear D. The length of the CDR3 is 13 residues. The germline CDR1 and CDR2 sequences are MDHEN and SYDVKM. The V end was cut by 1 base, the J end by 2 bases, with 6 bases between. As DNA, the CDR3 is TGTGCCAGCAGTTTATTAAGGGCCTACGAGCAGTACTTC. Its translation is CASSLLRAYEQYF.

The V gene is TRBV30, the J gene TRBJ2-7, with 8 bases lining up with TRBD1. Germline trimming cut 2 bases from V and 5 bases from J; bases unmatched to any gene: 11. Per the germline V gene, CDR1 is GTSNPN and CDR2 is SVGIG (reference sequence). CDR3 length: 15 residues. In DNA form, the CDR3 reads TGTGCCTGGAGTCCGAGGACAGGGCGGTTTGACGAGCAGTACTTC. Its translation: CAWSPRTGRFDEQYF.

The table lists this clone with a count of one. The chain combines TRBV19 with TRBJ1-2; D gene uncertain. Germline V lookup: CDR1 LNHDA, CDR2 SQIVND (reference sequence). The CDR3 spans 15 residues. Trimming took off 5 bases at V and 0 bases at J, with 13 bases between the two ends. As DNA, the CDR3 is TGTGCCAGTAGTTCCTGGCAGAAGACTAACTATGGCTACACCTTC. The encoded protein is CASSSWQKTNYGYTF.

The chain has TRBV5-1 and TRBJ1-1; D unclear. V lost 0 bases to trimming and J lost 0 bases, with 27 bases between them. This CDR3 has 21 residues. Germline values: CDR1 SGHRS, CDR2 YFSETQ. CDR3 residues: CASSLAKPGLSLSSMNTEAFF. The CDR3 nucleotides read TGCGCCAGCAGCTTGGCCAAGCCGGGTTTATCGCTATCCTCAATGAACACTGAAGCTTTCTTT.

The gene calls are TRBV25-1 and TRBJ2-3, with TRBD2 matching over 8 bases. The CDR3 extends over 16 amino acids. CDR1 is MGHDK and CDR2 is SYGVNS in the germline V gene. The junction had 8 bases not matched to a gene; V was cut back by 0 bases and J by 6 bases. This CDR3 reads CASSEYVAGRMDTQYF. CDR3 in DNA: TGTGCCAGCAGTGAATACGTAGCGGGGCGCATGGATACGCAGTATTTT.

Here the CDR3 reads CASSLGSTGLYGYTF. CDR3 coding DNA: TGTGCCAGCAGTTTGGGGTCGACAGGTCTCTATGGCTACACCTTC. This sequence joins TRBV27 and TRBJ1-2, with a weak D call TRBD1 (6 bases). The CDR3 extends over 15 amino acids. Germline V gene data show CDR1 as MNHEY and CDR2 as SMNVEV (reference sequence). The V end lost 3 bases, the J end lost 4 bases, and 15 bases lay between the germline ends.

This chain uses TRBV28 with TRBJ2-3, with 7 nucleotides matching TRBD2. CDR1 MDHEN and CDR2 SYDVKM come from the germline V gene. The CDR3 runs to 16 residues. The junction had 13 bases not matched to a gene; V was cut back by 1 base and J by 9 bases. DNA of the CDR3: TGTGCCAGCAGTTTATTAAAGGCGGGAGCAATTAGAACGCAGTATTTT. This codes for CASSLLKAGAIRTQYF. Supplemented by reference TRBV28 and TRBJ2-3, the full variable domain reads DVKVTQSSRYLVKRTGEKVFLECVQDMDHENMFWYRQDPGLGLRLIYFSYDVKMKEKGDIPEGYSVSREKKERFSLILESASTNQTSMYLCASSLLKAGAIRTQYFGPGTRLTVL.

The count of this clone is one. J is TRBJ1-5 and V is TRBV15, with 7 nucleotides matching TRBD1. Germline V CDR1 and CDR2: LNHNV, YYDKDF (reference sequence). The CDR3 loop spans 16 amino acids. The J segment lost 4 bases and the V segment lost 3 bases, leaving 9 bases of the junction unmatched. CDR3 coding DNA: TGTGCCACCAGCAGTAGTGAGACAGGGATAAATCAGCCCCAGCATTTT. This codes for CATSSSETGINQPQHF.

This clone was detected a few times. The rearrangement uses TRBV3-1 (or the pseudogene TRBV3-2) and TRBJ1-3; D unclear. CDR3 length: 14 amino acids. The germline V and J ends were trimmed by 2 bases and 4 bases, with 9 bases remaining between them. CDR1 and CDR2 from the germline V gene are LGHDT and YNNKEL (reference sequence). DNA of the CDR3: TGTGCCAGCAGCCAACGTGGTCGCGGAAACACCATATATTTT. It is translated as CASSQRGRGNTIYF.

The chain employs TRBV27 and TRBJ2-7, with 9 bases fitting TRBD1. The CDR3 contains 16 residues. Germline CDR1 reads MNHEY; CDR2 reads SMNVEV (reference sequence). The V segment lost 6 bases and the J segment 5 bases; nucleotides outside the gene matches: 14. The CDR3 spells CASSPGDRVIRNEQYF. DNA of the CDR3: TGTGCCAGCAGCCCAGGGGACAGGGTTATTCGGAACGAGCAGTACTTC.

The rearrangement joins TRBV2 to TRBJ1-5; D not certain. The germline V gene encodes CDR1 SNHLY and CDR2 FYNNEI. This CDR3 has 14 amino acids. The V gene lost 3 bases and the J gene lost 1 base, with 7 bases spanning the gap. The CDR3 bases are TGTGCCAGCAGTGAGGTACAGAGCAATCAGCCCCAGCATTTT. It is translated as CASSEVQSNQPQHF.

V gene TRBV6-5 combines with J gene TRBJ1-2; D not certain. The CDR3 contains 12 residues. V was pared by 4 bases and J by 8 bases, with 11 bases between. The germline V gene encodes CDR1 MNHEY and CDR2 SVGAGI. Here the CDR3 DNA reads TGTGCCAGCAGTTCAACCGGGGAAGGCTACACCTTC. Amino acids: CASSSTGEGYTF.

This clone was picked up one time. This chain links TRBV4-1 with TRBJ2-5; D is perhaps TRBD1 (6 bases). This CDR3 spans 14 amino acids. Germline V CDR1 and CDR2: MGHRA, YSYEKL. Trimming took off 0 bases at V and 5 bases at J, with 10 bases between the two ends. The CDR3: CASSQDRGGETQYF. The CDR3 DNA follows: TGCGCCAGCAGCCAAGACAGGGGCGGGGAGACCCAGTACTTC.

CDR3 in DNA: TGCAGCGCCAATGCCCGCAGGGTCGGCGTGGCTTTCTTT. It yields the protein CSANARRVGVAFF. The chain carries TRBV29-1 and TRBJ1-1, with D maybe TRBD1 (5 bases). Trimming took 7 bases from V and 11 from J, leaving 23 bases between them. Germline lookup yields CDR1 SQVTM and CDR2 ANQGSEA. CDR3 size: 13 residues.

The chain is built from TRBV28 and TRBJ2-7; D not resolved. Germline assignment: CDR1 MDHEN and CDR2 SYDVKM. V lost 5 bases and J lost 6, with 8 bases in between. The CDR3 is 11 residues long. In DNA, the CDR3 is TGTGCCAGCAGTCCTTTCAGCGAGCAGTACTTC. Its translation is CASSPFSEQYF.

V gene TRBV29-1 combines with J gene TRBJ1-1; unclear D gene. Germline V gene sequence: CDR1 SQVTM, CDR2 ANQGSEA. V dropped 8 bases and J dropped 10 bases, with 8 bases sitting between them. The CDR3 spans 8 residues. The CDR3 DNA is TGCAGCCCCCCGAGAGCTTTCTTT. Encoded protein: CSPPRAFF.

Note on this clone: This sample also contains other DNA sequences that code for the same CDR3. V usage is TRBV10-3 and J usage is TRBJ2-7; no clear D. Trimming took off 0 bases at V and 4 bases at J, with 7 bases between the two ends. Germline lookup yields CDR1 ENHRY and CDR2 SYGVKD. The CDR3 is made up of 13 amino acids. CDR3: CAISESDRYEQYF. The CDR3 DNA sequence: TGTGCCATCAGTGAGTCCGACCGTTACGAGCAGTACTTC.

CDR3 DNA: TGTGCCAGCAGTTTAAGGGGCTTCCATGGCTACACCTTC. It specifies CASSLRGFHGYTF. V and J are TRBV28 and TRBJ1-2, with D tentatively TRBD1 (5 bases). The CDR3 spans 13 residues. The ends were cut back, 2 bases at V and 6 bases at J, with 10 bases in the middle. Germline CDR1 is MDHEN and CDR2 is SYDVKM.

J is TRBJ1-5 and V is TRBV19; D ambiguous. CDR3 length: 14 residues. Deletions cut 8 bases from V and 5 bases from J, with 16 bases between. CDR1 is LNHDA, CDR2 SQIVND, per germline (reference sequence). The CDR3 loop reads CASSRGGLDQPQHF. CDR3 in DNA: TGTGCCAGTTCGCGAGGAGGGCTTGATCAGCCCCAGCATTTT.

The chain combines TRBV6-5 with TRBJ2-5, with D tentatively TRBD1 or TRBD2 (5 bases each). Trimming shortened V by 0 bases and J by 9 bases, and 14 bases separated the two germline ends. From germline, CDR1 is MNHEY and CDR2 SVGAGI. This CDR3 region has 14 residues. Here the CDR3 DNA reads TGTGCCAGCAGTTACTCGAAGGGACGAGGGGCCCAGTACTTC. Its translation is CASSYSKGRGAQYF.